Listed below are T cell receptor beta chains from one sample, sequenced in a study of Ad26.COV2.S vaccination and SARS-CoV-2 variants. The data were produced by immunoSEQ multiplex PCR, yet TCRdb's version contains in-frame clones alone and is incomplete. Of 180,000 or so clones listed, around 85% are singletons. This sample comprised peripheral blood, obtained after recovery from COVID-19. These receptor sequences come from a human donor who had recovered from COVID-19. CDR3s include the opening cysteine and the closing phenylalanine or tryptophan. D genes are given only for firm matches. The size field is filled for only some rows; it gives once, few, many or a size class.

DNA: TGTGCTAGTGGTTTCGCGTCGACAAATGCTAGCACAGATACGCAGTATTTT
CDR3: CASGFASTNASTDTQYF
size: -
V: TRBV12-5
J: TRBJ2-3
D: -

DNA: TGTGCCAGCAACAACCCGGGGGCGAGCGGCTACACCTTC
CDR3: CASNNPGASGYTF
size: -
V: TRBV7-2
J: TRBJ1-2
D: -

DNA: TGTGCCAGCAGCCAAGATGTCAGCATACTAGCCAAAAACATTCAGTACTTC
CDR3: CASSQDVSILAKNIQYF
size: -
V: TRBV4-2
J: TRBJ2-4
D: -

DNA: TGTGCCACCAGCAGAGATAAAGGGGATACGCAGTATTTT
CDR3: CATSRDKGDTQYF
size: once
V: TRBV15
J: TRBJ2-3
D: -

DNA: TGTGCCAGCATCCGACTGGATACCTACAATGAGCAGTTCTTC
CDR3: CASIRLDTYNEQFF
size: few
V: TRBV11-2
J: TRBJ2-1
D: -

DNA: TGTGCCAGCAGTCCCGGGACGGAGAACTATGGCTACACCTTC
CDR3: CASSPGTENYGYTF
size: once
V: TRBV3-1/TRBV3-2
J: TRBJ1-2
D: -

DNA: TGCGCCAGCAGTGAAGGAAGGTTACAGATCGATGAGCAGTTCTTC
CDR3: CASSEGRLQIDEQFF
size: -
V: TRBV10-1
J: TRBJ2-1
D: -

DNA: TGCGCCAGCAGCCCCCACAGGGGAACTGAAGCTTTCTTT
CDR3: CASSPHRGTEAFF
size: -
V: TRBV4-1
J: TRBJ1-1
D: TRBD1

DNA: TGTGCCAGGGTAAACAGGACTTGCGGTTTCTTT
CDR3: CARVNRTCGFF
size: -
V: TRBV6-7
J: TRBJ1-1
D: -

DNA: TGTGCCAGCAGCTACTCCCTCGGAGGATACAATGAGCAGTTCTTC
CDR3: CASSYSLGGYNEQFF
size: -
V: TRBV5-4
J: TRBJ2-1
D: -

DNA: TGTGCCAGCAGCTTGAAGGGTAGCACAGATACGCAGTATTTT
CDR3: CASSLKGSTDTQYF
size: -
V: TRBV5-4
J: TRBJ2-3
D: -

DNA: TGTGTCAGCACCTCGAAACGAAGGGGTTGGGAGACCCAGTACTTC
CDR3: CVSTSKRRGWETQYF
size: -
V: TRBV9
J: TRBJ2-5
D: -

DNA: TGCGCCAGCAGCTTGGGGGTAGCGTCAAATAATGAGCAGTTCTTC
CDR3: CASSLGVASNNEQFF
size: once
V: TRBV5-1
J: TRBJ2-1
D: -

DNA: TGTGCCAGCAGCCAAGCAGGGGGCATTGGCTCCTACGAGCAGTACTTC
CDR3: CASSQAGGIGSYEQYF
size: -
V: TRBV3-1/TRBV3-2
J: TRBJ2-7
D: TRBD1

DNA: TGTGCCAGCAGTCCCTGGACTAGCGGTCCCTACGAGCAGTACTTC
CDR3: CASSPWTSGPYEQYF
size: -
V: TRBV27
J: TRBJ2-7
D: TRBD2

DNA: TGTGCCAGCAGCCCGACCCCCTTAACGGGGGCGCGGGGCTACACCTTC
CDR3: CASSPTPLTGARGYTF
size: -
V: TRBV11-2
J: TRBJ1-2
D: -

DNA: TGTGCCAGCAGCCAGGGACAGGGCGGGCCCCAGCATTTT
CDR3: CASSQGQGGPQHF
size: -
V: TRBV3-1/TRBV3-2
J: TRBJ1-5
D: TRBD1

DNA: TGTGCCAGCCAAGTATCGGGGAACACTGAAGCTTTCTTT
CDR3: CASQVSGNTEAFF
size: -
V: TRBV19
J: TRBJ1-1
D: -

DNA: TGTGCCAGCAGCTTATGGGTCGCGGCGACAGATACGCAGTATTTT
CDR3: CASSLWVAATDTQYF
size: -
V: TRBV7-3
J: TRBJ2-3
D: -

DNA: TGTGCCAGCAGTGCGGGGGCCGAACCCTCCTACAATGAGCAGTTCTTC
CDR3: CASSAGAEPSYNEQFF
size: -
V: TRBV2
J: TRBJ2-1
D: -

DNA: TGTGCCATCAGTGAGTTTAAGGGGCCGAACGAGCAGTACTTC
CDR3: CAISEFKGPNEQYF
size: -
V: TRBV10-3
J: TRBJ2-7
D: -

DNA: TGCGCCAGCAGCTACCTGAACAATGAGCAGTTCTTC
CDR3: CASSYLNNEQFF
size: -
V: TRBV5-1
J: TRBJ2-1
D: -

DNA: TGTGCCAGCAGCTTAGATTCTTCCAGCGGGGGGCGCACAGATACGCAGTATTTT
CDR3: CASSLDSSSGGRTDTQYF
size: -
V: TRBV11-2
J: TRBJ2-3
D: TRBD2

DNA: TGTGCCACCAGCAGAGAGGGAGAGCAGTACTTC
CDR3: CATSREGEQYF
size: -
V: TRBV15
J: TRBJ2-7
D: -

DNA: TGTGCCAGCTCACTTCGGGCTAGCGGGAGGACCCACAAAGATACGCAGTATTTT
CDR3: CASSLRASGRTHKDTQYF
size: -
V: TRBV18
J: TRBJ2-3
D: TRBD2

DNA: TGTGCCAGCACTCTGACTAGCGGCCTATACAATGAGCAGTTCTTC
CDR3: CASTLTSGLYNEQFF
size: -
V: TRBV28
J: TRBJ2-1
D: TRBD2

DNA: TGTGCCAGCAGTTTATTATCCTGGGGAGAGAGCAATCAGCCCCAGCATTTT
CDR3: CASSLLSWGESNQPQHF
size: once
V: TRBV28
J: TRBJ1-5
D: -

DNA: TGTGCCAGCAGTCCCCCGCCGGTCTCATCCTACGAGCAGTACTTC
CDR3: CASSPPPVSSYEQYF
size: -
V: TRBV6-5
J: TRBJ2-7
D: -

DNA: TGTGCCAGCAGCTTGACCGGGACAGGCTCCTACGAGCAGTACTTC
CDR3: CASSLTGTGSYEQYF
size: -
V: TRBV5-5
J: TRBJ2-7
D: TRBD1

DNA: TGCGCCAGCAGCCAAGGAAGCGGCGGCACAGATACGCAGTATTTT
CDR3: CASSQGSGGTDTQYF
size: -
V: TRBV4-1
J: TRBJ2-3
D: -

DNA: TGTGCCAGCAGCTTAGGAAGGGCCACTGAAAAACTGTTTTTT
CDR3: CASSLGRATEKLFF
size: -
V: TRBV7-8
J: TRBJ1-4
D: -

DNA: TGTGCCTGGAGTGTACAGGGGGCCAACAATCAGCCCCAGCATTTT
CDR3: CAWSVQGANNQPQHF
size: -
V: TRBV30
J: TRBJ1-5
D: TRBD1

DNA: TGTGCCAGTAGTATTTTGGGCAACTACGAGCAGTACTTC
CDR3: CASSILGNYEQYF
size: -
V: TRBV19
J: TRBJ2-7
D: -

DNA: TGTGCCAGCAGTCCGGGGTTGGCCAAAAACATTCAGTACTTC
CDR3: CASSPGLAKNIQYF
size: once
V: TRBV27
J: TRBJ2-4
D: -

DNA: TGTGCCACCAGCAGCCCTAACAGGGATATCTACGAGCAGTACTTC
CDR3: CATSSPNRDIYEQYF
size: -
V: TRBV15
J: TRBJ2-7
D: -

DNA: TGTGCCAGCAGCTGGACAGGGGTCGATGAGCAGTTCTTC
CDR3: CASSWTGVDEQFF
size: -
V: TRBV7-3
J: TRBJ2-1
D: TRBD1

DNA: TGTGCCAGCAGACCCACCCCGAGCAGGGTCCACGAGCAGTACTTC
CDR3: CASRPTPSRVHEQYF
size: -
V: TRBV6-5
J: TRBJ2-7
D: -

DNA: TGTGCCATCAGGGTGGGACTAGGAGGAGATACGCAGTATTTT
CDR3: CAIRVGLGGDTQYF
size: -
V: TRBV10-3
J: TRBJ2-3
D: TRBD2

DNA: TGTGCCAGCAGTTACTCAGACGAAGAGACCCAGTACTTC
CDR3: CASSYSDEETQYF
size: -
V: TRBV6-5
J: TRBJ2-5
D: -

DNA: TGTGCCAGCAGTTACTCGAGCGGGCTAGCCACAGATACGCAGTATTTT
CDR3: CASSYSSGLATDTQYF
size: -
V: TRBV6-5
J: TRBJ2-3
D: -

DNA: TGTGCCAGCAGCTCGGAGGGGACCGTTCAAGAGACCCAGTACTTC
CDR3: CASSSEGTVQETQYF
size: -
V: TRBV7-3
J: TRBJ2-5
D: -

DNA: TGTGCCAGCAGCTTGCTAGCGGGAAGAGGGCGTGAGCAGTTCTTC
CDR3: CASSLLAGRGREQFF
size: -
V: TRBV7-3
J: TRBJ2-1
D: TRBD2

DNA: TGTGCCAGCAGCGACAGGGGTTCTGGCTACACCTTC
CDR3: CASSDRGSGYTF
size: few
V: TRBV13
J: TRBJ1-2
D: TRBD1

DNA: TGTGCCAGCAGTGAGGCCAGCGGGAGAGTTTCCGGGGAGCTGTTTTTT
CDR3: CASSEASGRVSGELFF
size: once
V: TRBV2
J: TRBJ2-2
D: TRBD2

DNA: TGTGCCAGCAGCGAGGGGACTACGAACGGTGGGGAGCTGTTTTTT
CDR3: CASSEGTTNGGELFF
size: -
V: TRBV5-4
J: TRBJ2-2
D: TRBD2

DNA: TGCGCCAGCAGAGACCTTACAGGGGAAGGGTCCTACGAGCAGTACTTC
CDR3: CASRDLTGEGSYEQYF
size: -
V: TRBV10-2
J: TRBJ2-7
D: TRBD1

DNA: TGCAGCGTTACACAGGGATTCGATCAGCCCCAGCATTTT
CDR3: CSVTQGFDQPQHF
size: -
V: TRBV29-1
J: TRBJ1-5
D: -

DNA: TGTGCCAGCAGTCTGAGCGTCGCTAGCACAGATACGCAGTATTTT
CDR3: CASSLSVASTDTQYF
size: -
V: TRBV11-2
J: TRBJ2-3
D: -

DNA: TGTGCCAGCTCACCACGGGGACAGGGGATGGGCGAGCAGTACTTC
CDR3: CASSPRGQGMGEQYF
size: -
V: TRBV18
J: TRBJ2-7
D: TRBD1

DNA: TGTGCCAGCAGCCCGAGACCTCCGACAGGGTTAACTCAAGACGGCTACACCTTC
CDR3: CASSPRPPTGLTQDGYTF
size: -
V: TRBV7-6
J: TRBJ1-2
D: TRBD1

DNA: TGTGCCACCGGAGATGGGGGGAGTATTGTAGAGACCCAGTACTTC
CDR3: CATGDGGSIVETQYF
size: -
V: TRBV27
J: TRBJ2-5
D: -

DNA: TGTGCCAGCAGCGTAAGCCCGAATTTAAGGTCTGGAAACACCATATATTTT
CDR3: CASSVSPNLRSGNTIYF
size: -
V: TRBV7-9
J: TRBJ1-3
D: -

DNA: TGTGCCAGCAGCCAAGGCCGACAGGGCAATCAGCCCCAGCATTTT
CDR3: CASSQGRQGNQPQHF
size: -
V: TRBV3-1/TRBV3-2
J: TRBJ1-5
D: -

DNA: TGCGCCAGCAGCCAAGAAGGGGTACGGTTCTATGGCTACACCTTC
CDR3: CASSQEGVRFYGYTF
size: -
V: TRBV4-1
J: TRBJ1-2
D: -

DNA: TGTGCCAGCAGTTCGACTATCCAAGAGACCCAGTACTTC
CDR3: CASSSTIQETQYF
size: -
V: TRBV12-3/TRBV12-4
J: TRBJ2-5
D: -

DNA: TGCGCCAGCAGCTATACAGGGAGCGGGAACACTGAAGCTTTCTTT
CDR3: CASSYTGSGNTEAFF
size: -
V: TRBV5-1
J: TRBJ1-1
D: -

DNA: TGTGCCAGCTCCCGGTCGGGTTACAGCTCCTACAATGAGCAGTTCTTC
CDR3: CASSRSGYSSYNEQFF
size: -
V: TRBV11-2
J: TRBJ2-1
D: -

DNA: TGTGCCAGCAGTGCTAGCGGGGGGGCCTCCACAGATACGCAGTATTTT
CDR3: CASSASGGASTDTQYF
size: -
V: TRBV2
J: TRBJ2-3
D: TRBD2